This T cell receptor (beta chain) appears in the sequencing data of a study of CD8 T cells in Susac syndrome. CDR1 LNHDA and CDR2 SQIVND come from the germline V gene (reference sequence). Trimming took off 3 bases at V and 7 bases at J, with 10 bases between the two ends. CDR3 length: 12 residues. CD8+ and CD4+ T cells were negatively isolated; TEMRA cells were FACS-enriched. With random hexamers, reverse transcription was performed on about 0.45 to 1 ug of RNA. TCRdb called the immunoSEQ multiplex PCR reads again in MiXCR, with one record for every CDR3 protein. This table has about 300,000 distinct CDR3 sequences, around nine tenths appearing once.

V is TRBV19 and J is TRBJ2-7; D ambiguous. Sequenced material: CD8+ T cells from PBMCs. This TCR derives from a human donor with multiple sclerosis. The CDR3 DNA reads TGTGCCAGTAGTATTGGTCGTATGGAGCAGTACTTC. Translating gives CASSIGRMEQYF.